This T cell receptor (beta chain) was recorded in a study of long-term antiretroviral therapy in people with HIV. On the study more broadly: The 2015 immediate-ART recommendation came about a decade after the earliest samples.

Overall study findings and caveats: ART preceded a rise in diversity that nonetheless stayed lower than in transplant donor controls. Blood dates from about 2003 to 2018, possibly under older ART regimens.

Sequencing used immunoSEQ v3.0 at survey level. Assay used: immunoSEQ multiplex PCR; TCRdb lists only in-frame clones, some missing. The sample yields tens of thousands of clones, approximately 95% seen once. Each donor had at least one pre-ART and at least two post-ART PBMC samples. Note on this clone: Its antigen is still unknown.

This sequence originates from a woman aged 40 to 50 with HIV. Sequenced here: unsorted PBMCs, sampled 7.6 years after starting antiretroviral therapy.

The CDR3 DNA reads TGTGCCAGCTCACCACTTACCAGGGGGCTCGGCTCTGGGGCCAACGTCCTGACTTTC. Its protein is CASSPLTRGLGSGANVLTF. The genes are TRBV18 and TRBJ2-6, with TRBD1 matching over 8 bases. The CDR3 is made up of 19 amino acids. Germline CDR1 KGHSH, CDR2 LQKENI. The J segment lost 0 bases and the V segment lost 1 base, leaving 8 bases of the junction unmatched.